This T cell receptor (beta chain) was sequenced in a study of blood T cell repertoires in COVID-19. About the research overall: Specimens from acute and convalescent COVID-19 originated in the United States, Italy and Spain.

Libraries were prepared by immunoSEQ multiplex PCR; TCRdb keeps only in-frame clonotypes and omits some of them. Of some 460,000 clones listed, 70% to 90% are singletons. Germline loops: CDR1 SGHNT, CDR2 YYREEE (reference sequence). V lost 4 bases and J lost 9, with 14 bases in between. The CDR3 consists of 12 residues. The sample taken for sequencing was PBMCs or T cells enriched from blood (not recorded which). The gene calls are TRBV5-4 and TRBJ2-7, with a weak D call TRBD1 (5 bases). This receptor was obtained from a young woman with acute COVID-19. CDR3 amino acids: CASSADKTRQYF. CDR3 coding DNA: TGTGCCAGCAGCGCGGACAAAACGCGGCAGTACTTC.